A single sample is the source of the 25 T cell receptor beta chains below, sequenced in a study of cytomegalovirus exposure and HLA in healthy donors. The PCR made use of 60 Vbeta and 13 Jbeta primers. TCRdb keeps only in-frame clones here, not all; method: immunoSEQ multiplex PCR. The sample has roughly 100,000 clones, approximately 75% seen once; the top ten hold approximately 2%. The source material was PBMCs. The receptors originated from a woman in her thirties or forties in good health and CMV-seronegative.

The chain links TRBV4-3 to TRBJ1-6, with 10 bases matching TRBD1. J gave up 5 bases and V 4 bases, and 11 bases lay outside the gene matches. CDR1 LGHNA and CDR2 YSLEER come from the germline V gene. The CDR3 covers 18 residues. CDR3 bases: TGCGCCAGCAGCCCCCTGGGCGGGACAGGGGACGATAATTCACCCCTCCACTTT. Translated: CASSPLGGTGDDNSPLHF.

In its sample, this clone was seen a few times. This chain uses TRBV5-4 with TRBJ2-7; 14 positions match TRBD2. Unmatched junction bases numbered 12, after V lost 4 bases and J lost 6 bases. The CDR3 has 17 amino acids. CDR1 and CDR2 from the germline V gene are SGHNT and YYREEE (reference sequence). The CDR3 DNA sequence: TGTGCCAGCAGCCAAGGGGAGGGACTAGCGGGAGCCACCGAGCAGTACTTC. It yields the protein CASSQGEGLAGATEQYF.

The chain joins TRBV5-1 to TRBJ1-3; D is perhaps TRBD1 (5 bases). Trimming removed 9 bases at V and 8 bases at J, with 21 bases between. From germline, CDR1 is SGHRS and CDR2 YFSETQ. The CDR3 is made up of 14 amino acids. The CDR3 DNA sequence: TGCGCCAAAAATCGCAGGGCCCTGGGTGACACCATATATTTT. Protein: CAKNRRALGDTIYF.

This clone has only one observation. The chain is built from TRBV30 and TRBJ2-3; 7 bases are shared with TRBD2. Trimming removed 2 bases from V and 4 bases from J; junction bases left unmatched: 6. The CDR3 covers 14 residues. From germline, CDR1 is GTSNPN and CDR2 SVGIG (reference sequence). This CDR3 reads CAWSLRGKADTQYF. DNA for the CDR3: TGTGCCTGGAGTTTGCGGGGGAAGGCAGATACGCAGTATTTT. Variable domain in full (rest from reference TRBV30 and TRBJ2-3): SQTIHQWPATLVQPVGSPLSLECTVEGTSNPNLYWYRQAAGRGLQLLFYSVGIGQISSEVPQNLSASRPQDRQFILSSKKLLLSDSGFYLCAWSLRGKADTQYFGPGTRLTVL.

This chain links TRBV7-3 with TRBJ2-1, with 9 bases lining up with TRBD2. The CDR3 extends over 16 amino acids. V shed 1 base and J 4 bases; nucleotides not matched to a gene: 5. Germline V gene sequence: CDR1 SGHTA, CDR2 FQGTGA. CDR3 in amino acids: CASSLSPSGDYNEQFF. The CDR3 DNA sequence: TGTGCCAGCAGCTTAAGTCCTAGCGGGGATTACAATGAGCAGTTCTTC. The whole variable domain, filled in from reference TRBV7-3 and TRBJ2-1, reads GAGVSQTPSNKVTEKGKYVELRCDPISGHTALYWYRQSLGQGPEFLIYFQGTGAADDSGLPNDRFFAVRPEGSVSTLKIQRTERGDSAVYLCASSLSPSGDYNEQFFGPGTRLTVL.

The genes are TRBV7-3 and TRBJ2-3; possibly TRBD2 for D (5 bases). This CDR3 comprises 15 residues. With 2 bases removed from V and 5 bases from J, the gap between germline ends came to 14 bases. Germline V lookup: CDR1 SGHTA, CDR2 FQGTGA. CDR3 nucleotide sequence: TGTGCCAGCAGCTTACGAGGGATACCTCGAGATACGCAGTATTTT. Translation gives CASSLRGIPRDTQYF.

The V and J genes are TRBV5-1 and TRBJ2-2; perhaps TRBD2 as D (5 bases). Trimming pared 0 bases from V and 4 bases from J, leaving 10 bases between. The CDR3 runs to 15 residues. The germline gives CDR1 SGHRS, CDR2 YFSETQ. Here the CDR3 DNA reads TGCGCCAGCAGCTTGGCGTGGGAGAGCACCGGGGAGCTGTTTTTT. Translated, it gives CASSLAWESTGELFF.

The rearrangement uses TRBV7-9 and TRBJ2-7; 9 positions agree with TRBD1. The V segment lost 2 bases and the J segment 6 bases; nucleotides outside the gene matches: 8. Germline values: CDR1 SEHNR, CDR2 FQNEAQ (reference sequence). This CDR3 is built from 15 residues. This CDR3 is CASSLTGGGFLEQYF. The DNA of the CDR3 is TGTGCCAGCAGCTTAACAGGGGGCGGTTTTCTCGAGCAGTACTTC.

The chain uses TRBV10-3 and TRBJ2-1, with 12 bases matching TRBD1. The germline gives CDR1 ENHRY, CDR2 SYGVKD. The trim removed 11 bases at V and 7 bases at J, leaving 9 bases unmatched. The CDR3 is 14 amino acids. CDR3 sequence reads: CAATGTGGLNEQFF. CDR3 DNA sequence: TGTGCCGCGACCGGGACAGGGGGCCTTAATGAGCAGTTCTTC.

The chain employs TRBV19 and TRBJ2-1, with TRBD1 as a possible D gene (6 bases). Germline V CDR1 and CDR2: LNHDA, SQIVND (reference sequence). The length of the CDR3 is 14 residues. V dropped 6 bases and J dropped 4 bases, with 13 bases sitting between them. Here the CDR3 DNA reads TGTGCCAGTAGCGACGGACAGTTATACAATGAGCAGTTCTTC. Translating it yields CASSDGQLYNEQFF.

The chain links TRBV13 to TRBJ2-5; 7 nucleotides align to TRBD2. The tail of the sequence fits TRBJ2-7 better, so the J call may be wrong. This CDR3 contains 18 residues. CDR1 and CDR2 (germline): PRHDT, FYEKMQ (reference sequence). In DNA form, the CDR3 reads TGTGCCAGCAGCACCAACTTCCCCGGGGGGAGGGGTATGTACGAGCAGTACTTC. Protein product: CASSTNFPGGRGMYEQYF.

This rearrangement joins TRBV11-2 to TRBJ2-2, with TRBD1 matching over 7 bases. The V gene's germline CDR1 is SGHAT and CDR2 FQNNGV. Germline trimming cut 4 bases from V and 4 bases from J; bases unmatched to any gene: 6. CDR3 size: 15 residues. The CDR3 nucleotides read TGTGCCAGCAGCTCCCGGGGACAGATCACCGGGGAGCTGTTTTTT. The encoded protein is CASSSRGQITGELFF.

CDR3 in amino acids: CAITQGGNTGELFF. CDR3 DNA: TGTGCCATCACGCAGGGGGGGAACACCGGGGAGCTGTTTTTT. This chain connects TRBV10-3 to TRBJ2-2, with a tentative D call TRBD1 (7 bases). This CDR3 is built from 14 residues. V lost 7 bases and J lost 1, with 10 bases in between. Germline CDR1 is ENHRY and CDR2 is SYGVKD.

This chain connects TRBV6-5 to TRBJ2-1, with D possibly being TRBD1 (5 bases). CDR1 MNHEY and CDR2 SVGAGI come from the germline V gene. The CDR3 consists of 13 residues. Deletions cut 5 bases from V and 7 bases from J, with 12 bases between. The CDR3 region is CASSPQSGNEQFF. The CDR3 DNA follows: TGTGCCAGCAGTCCTCAGTCAGGGAATGAGCAGTTCTTC.

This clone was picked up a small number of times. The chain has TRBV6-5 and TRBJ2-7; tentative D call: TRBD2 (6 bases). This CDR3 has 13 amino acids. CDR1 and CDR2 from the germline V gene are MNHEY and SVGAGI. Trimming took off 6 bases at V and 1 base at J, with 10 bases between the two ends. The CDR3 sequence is CASRQLASYEQYF. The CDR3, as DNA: TGTGCCAGCAGACAACTAGCATCCTACGAGCAGTACTTC.

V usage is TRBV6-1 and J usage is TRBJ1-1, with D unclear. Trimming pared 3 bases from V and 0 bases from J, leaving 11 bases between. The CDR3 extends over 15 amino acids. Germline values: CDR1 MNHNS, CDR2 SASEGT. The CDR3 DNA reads TGTGCCAGCAGTGATAGCGGCAGCGTGAACACTGAAGCTTTCTTT. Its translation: CASSDSGSVNTEAFF.

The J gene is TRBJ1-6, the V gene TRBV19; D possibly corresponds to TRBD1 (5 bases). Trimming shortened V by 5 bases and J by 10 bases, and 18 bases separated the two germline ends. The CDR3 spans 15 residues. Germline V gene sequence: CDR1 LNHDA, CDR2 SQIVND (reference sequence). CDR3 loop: CASSGFGGVESPLHF. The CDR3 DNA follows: TGTGCCAGTAGTGGCTTCGGAGGGGTCGAGTCACCCCTCCACTTT.

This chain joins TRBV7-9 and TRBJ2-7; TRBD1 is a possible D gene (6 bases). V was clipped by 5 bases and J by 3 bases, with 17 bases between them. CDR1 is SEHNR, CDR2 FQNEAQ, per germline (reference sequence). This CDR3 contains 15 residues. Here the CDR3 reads CASSPLRAGDYEQYF. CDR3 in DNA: TGTGCCAGCAGCCCCCTACGGGCAGGGGACTACGAGCAGTACTTC.

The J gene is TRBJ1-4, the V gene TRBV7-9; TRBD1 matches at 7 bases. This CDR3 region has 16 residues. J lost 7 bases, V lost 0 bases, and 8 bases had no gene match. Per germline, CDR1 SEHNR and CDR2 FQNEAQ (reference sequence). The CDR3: CASSLAIGTASEKLFF. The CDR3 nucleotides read TGTGCCAGCAGCTTAGCCATCGGGACAGCCTCTGAAAAACTGTTTTTT.

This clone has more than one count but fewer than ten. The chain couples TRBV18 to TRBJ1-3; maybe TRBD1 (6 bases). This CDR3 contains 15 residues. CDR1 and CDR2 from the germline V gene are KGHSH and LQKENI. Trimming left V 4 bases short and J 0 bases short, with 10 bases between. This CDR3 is CASSRAGVSGNTIYF. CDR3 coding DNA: TGTGCCAGCTCACGTGCAGGGGTCTCTGGAAACACCATATATTTT.

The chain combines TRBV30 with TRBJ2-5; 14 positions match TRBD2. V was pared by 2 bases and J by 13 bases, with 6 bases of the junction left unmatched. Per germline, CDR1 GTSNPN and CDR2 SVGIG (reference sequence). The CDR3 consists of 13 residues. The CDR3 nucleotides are TGTGCCTGGAGTACGGGACTAGCGGGAGTTCTGTACTTC. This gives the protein CAWSTGLAGVLYF.

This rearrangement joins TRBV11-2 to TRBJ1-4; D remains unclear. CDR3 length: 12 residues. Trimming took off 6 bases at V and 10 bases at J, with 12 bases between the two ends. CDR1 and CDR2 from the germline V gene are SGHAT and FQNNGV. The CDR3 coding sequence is TGTGCCAGCAGTTACCATCTAGGAAAACTGTTTTTT. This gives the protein CASSYHLGKLFF.

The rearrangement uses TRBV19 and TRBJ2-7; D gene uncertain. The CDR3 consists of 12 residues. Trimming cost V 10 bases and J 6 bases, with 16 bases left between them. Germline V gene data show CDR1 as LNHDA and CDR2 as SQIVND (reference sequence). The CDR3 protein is CANEASCSEQYF. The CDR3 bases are TGTGCCAATGAAGCTAGTTGTTCCGAGCAGTACTTC.

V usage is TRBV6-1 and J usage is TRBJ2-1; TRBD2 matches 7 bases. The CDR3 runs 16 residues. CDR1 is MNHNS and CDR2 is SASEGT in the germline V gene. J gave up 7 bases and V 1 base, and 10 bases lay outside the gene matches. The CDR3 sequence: CASSEGLGAGANEQFF. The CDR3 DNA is TGTGCCAGCAGTGAAGGGCTCGGGGCGGGAGCGAATGAGCAGTTCTTC.

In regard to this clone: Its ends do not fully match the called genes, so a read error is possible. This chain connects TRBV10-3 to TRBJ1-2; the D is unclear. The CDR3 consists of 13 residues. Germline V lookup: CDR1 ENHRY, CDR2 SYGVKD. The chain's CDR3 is CAISELVDYGYTF. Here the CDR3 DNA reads TGTGCCATCAGTGAGTTGGTAGACTACGGCTACACCTTC.